The present TCR beta chain was sequenced within a study of blood T cell repertoires in COVID-19. Study background: Some COVID-19 samples were acute and others convalescent; all came from the United States, Italy and Spain. Nucleic acid was either cDNA or gDNA, and it came from T cells, B-cell-depleted T cells, or PBMCs.

Methods used by the authors: For nucleated cells, counts were estimated from reference gene primer amplification. Profiling relied on immunoSEQ multiplex PCR, and the TCRdb table lists in-frame clones only, not all of them. That table supplies the V and J calls and clone size; D and trimming were determined from the DNA. This table has around 60,000 clones, more than 85% appearing once. The germline V and J ends were trimmed by 0 bases and 7 bases, with 13 bases remaining between them. The CDR3 has 15 amino acids. CDR1 LNHNV and CDR2 YYDKDF come from the germline V gene (reference sequence). The source of this sequence is a man aged 45-65 years with active COVID-19. V gene TRBV15 combines with J gene TRBJ1-5; a weak D match, TRBD1 (6 bases). The specimen sequenced was peripheral blood. Here the CDR3 DNA reads TGTGCCACCAGCAGAGAACAGGGCCAGGAGCAGCCCCAGCATTTT. Its protein is CATSREQGQEQPQHF. Drawing the rest from reference TRBV15 and TRBJ1-5, the complete variable domain is DAMVIQNPRYQVTQFGKPVTLSCSQTLNHNVMYWYQQKSSQAPKLLFHYYDKDFNNEADTPDNFQSRRPNTSFCFLDIRSPGLGDTAMYLCATSREQGQEQPQHFGDGTRLSIL.